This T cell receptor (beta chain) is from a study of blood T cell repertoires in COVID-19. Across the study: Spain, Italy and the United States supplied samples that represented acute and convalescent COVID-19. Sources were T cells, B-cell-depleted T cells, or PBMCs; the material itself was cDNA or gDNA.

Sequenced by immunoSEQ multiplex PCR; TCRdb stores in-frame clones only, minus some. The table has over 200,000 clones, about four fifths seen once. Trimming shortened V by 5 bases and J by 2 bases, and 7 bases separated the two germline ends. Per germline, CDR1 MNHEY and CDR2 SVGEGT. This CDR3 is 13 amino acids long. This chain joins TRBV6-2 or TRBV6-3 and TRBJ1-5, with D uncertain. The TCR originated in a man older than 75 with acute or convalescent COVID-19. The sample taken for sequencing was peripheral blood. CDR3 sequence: CASSPFGNQPQHF. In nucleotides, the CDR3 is TGTGCCAGCAGTCCCTTCGGCAATCAGCCCCAGCATTTT.